This is a list of T cell receptor beta chains from one sample in a study of shared clonotypes between healthy human individuals. TCRdb keeps only in-frame clones here, not all; method: immunoSEQ multiplex PCR. The table records 2 million to 2.5 million clones, approximately 94% of them present only once. Material for sequencing was naive CD4+ T cells sorted from blood. Every receptor here comes from a man aged 18 to 35 in good health. The CDR3 runs from the conserved cysteine through the conserved F or W. A D gene is named only where the DNA matches it firmly. A row's size may be missing; if present it is once, few, many or a size class.

D	length	J	size	V	CDR3	DNA
NA	14	TRBJ2-1	NA	TRBV7-8	CASSLAWGGGAVFF	NA
NA	11	TRBJ2-3	NA	TRBV2	CASSVEGTQYF	TGTGCCAGCAGTGTGGAGGGTACGCAGTATTTT
NA	9	TRBJ1-1	NA	TRBV2	CASGIEAFF	TGTGCCAGCGGTATTGAAGCTTTCTTT
TRBD2	15	TRBJ2-7	NA	TRBV27	CASSPHRDYSYEQYF	TGTGCCAGCAGTCCCCATCGGGACTACTCGTACGAGCAGTACTTC
TRBD1	15	TRBJ2-5	once	TRBV19	CASSYWTGDSETQYF	TGTGCCAGTAGTTATTGGACAGGGGATTCAGAGACCCAGTACTTC
NA	14	TRBJ1-1	NA	TRBV5-1	CASSNDRLNTEAFF	TGCGCCAGCAGCAACGACAGGTTGAACACTGAAGCTTTCTTT
NA	14	TRBJ1-2	NA	TRBV5-1	CASSLWQGDYGYTF	TGCGCCAGCAGCTTGTGGCAGGGAGACTATGGCTACACCTTC
TRBD2	18	TRBJ2-3	NA	TRBV27	CASSSGLADLGVTDTQYF	TGTGCCAGCAGTTCAGGACTAGCGGACCTAGGCGTGACAGATACGCAGTATTTT
NA	15	TRBJ1-1	NA	TRBV28	CASRRWTDMNTEAFF	TGTGCCAGCAGACGTTGGACAGACATGAACACTGAAGCTTTCTTT
NA	15	TRBJ1-4	NA	TRBV2	CASSVQGRGTEKLFF	TGTGCCAGCAGTGTACAAGGGAGGGGGACTGAAAAACTGTTTTTT
NA	16	TRBJ2-4	NA	TRBV30	CAWSPAGARAKNIQYF	TGTGCCTGGAGTCCCGCGGGGGCACGCGCCAAAAACATTCAGTACTTC
NA	16	TRBJ1-6	NA	TRBV4-1	CASSQAASSYNSPLHF	TGCGCCAGCAGCCAGGCGGCGAGCTCCTATAATTCACCCCTCCACTTT
TRBD1	16	TRBJ1-3	NA	TRBV10-3	CAISDRDRGWENTIYF	TGTGCCATCAGTGACCGGGACAGGGGCTGGGAAAACACCATATATTTT
NA	16	TRBJ2-1	NA	TRBV9	CASSVGPRASYNEQFF	TGTGCCAGCAGCGTAGGTCCTCGGGCATCCTACAATGAGCAGTTCTTC
NA	11	TRBJ2-3	NA	TRBV20-1	CSSDLADTQYF	TGCAGCTCGGACCTCGCAGATACGCAGTATTTT
TRBD2	14	TRBJ2-7	NA	TRBV5-4	CASSSGLAVYEQYF	TGTGCCAGCAGCTCGGGACTAGCGGTCTACGAGCAGTACTTC
NA	14	TRBJ2-7	NA	TRBV5-8	CASTIRDSSYEQYF	TGTGCCAGCACAATCCGAGATAGCTCCTACGAGCAGTACTTC
NA	11	TRBJ2-2	NA	TRBV2	CASSVSGELFF	TGTGCCAGCAGTGTATCCGGGGAGCTGTTTTTT
TRBD2	22	TRBJ2-3	NA	TRBV4-3	CASSQDFRRGTRLMPSTDTQYF	TGCGCCAGCAGCCAAGATTTCAGGCGGGGGACTAGACTAATGCCTAGCACAGATACGCAGTATTTT
NA	17	TRBJ2-2	NA	TRBV13	CASSLTGRVSKTGELFF	TGTGCCAGCAGCTTAACAGGCCGTGTATCGAAAACCGGGGAGCTGTTTTTT
NA	13	TRBJ1-1	NA	TRBV19	CASNPTVNTEAFF	TGTGCCAGTAACCCGACAGTGAACACTGAAGCTTTCTTT
NA	15	TRBJ2-3	NA	TRBV10-3	CAISERQGLTDTQYF	TGTGCCATCAGTGAGAGGCAGGGGCTCACAGATACGCAGTATTTT
TRBD2	15	TRBJ2-5	once	TRBV15	CATSTRLAGQETQYF	TGTGCCACCAGCACCAGACTAGCGGGACAAGAGACCCAGTACTTC
NA	15	TRBJ2-2	NA	TRBV5-1	CASSLEGQGTGELFF	TGCGCCAGCAGCTTGGAGGGACAAGGCACCGGGGAGCTGTTTTTT
NA	14	TRBJ1-1	NA	TRBV4-3	CASSRGGKNTEAFF	TGCGCCAGCAGCCGGGGGGGCAAGAACACTGAAGCTTTCTTT
NA	12	TRBJ1-2	once	TRBV2	CASTDISYGYTF	TGTGCCAGCACAGACATAAGCTATGGCTACACCTTC
NA	15	TRBJ2-2	NA	TRBV6-5	CASSPTGSNTGELFF	TGTGCCAGCAGCCCAACAGGGTCCAACACCGGGGAGCTGTTTTTT
TRBD1	18	TRBJ1-6	NA	TRBV4-2	CASSQVWTGASYNSPLHF	TGTGCCAGCAGCCAAGTCTGGACAGGGGCCTCCTATAATTCACCCCTCCACTTT
NA	16	TRBJ2-5	once	TRBV7-6	CASSLVPRTSQETQYF	TGTGCCAGCAGCTTAGTTCCAAGGACCTCCCAAGAGACCCAGTACTTC
NA	15	TRBJ2-7	NA	TRBV6-5	CASSYTSDRSYEQYF	TGTGCCAGCAGTTACACCTCGGACAGATCCTACGAGCAGTACTTC
TRBD1	19	TRBJ2-5	NA	TRBV5-1	CASSLDLRDRGRAQETQYF	TGCGCCAGCAGCTTGGACCTCCGGGACAGGGGGCGCGCACAAGAGACCCAGTACTTC
NA	16	TRBJ2-6	NA	TRBV18	CASSLQGSSGANVLTF	TGTGCCAGCTCACTTCAGGGGAGCTCTGGGGCCAACGTCCTGACTTTC
TRBD1	14	TRBJ2-7	NA	TRBV28	CASSLPDRVDEQYF	TGTGCCAGCAGTTTACCGGACAGGGTCGACGAGCAGTACTTC
TRBD1	15	TRBJ2-3	NA	TRBV6-1	CASSALGGATDTQYF	TGTGCCAGCAGTGCATTAGGGGGCGCGACAGATACGCAGTATTTT
NA	13	TRBJ1-1	NA	TRBV5-1	CASRQMDNTEAFF	TGCGCCAGCAGACAAATGGATAACACTGAAGCTTTCTTT
TRBD1	15	TRBJ1-5	NA	TRBV5-4	CASSLTGEGNQPQHF	TGTGCCAGCAGCTTGACAGGGGAGGGCAATCAGCCCCAGCATTTT
NA	14	TRBJ1-5	NA	TRBV18	CASSPGDSNQPQHF	TGTGCCAGCTCACCGGGGGATAGCAATCAGCCCCAGCATTTT
NA	14	TRBJ1-1	NA	TRBV7-2	CASSFPYMNTEAFF	TGTGCCAGCAGCTTCCCTTATATGAACACTGAAGCTTTCTTT
TRBD1	16	TRBJ2-5	NA	TRBV5-4	CASSLGQGATQETQYF	TGTGCCAGCAGCTTGGGACAGGGGGCGACCCAAGAGACCCAGTACTTC
NA	13	TRBJ1-1	few	TRBV6-5	CASSYSGGTEAFF	TGTGCCAGCAGTTACTCGGGCGGCACTGAAGCTTTCTTT
NA	13	TRBJ2-3	NA	TRBV30	CAWSTGNGPTQYF	TGTGCCTGGAGTACCGGGAATGGTCCTACGCAGTATTTT
NA	12	TRBJ1-2	NA	TRBV6-1	CASSESGVGYTF	TGTGCCAGCAGTGAATCCGGGGTCGGCTACACCTTC
TRBD1	14	TRBJ2-5	NA	TRBV5-1	CASSDGTAQETQYF	TGCGCCAGCAGCGATGGGACAGCCCAAGAGACCCAGTACTTC
NA	13	TRBJ2-3	NA	TRBV29-1	CSVAGSSTDTQYF	TGCAGCGTTGCGGGCTCCAGCACAGATACGCAGTATTTT
TRBD1	14	TRBJ1-1	NA	TRBV7-9	CASNHRGVNTEAFF	TGTGCCAGCAACCACAGGGGCGTGAACACTGAAGCTTTCTTT
TRBD1	12	TRBJ2-7	NA	TRBV2	CASKDRVYEQYF	TGTGCCAGCAAGGACAGGGTTTACGAGCAGTACTTC
TRBD2	15	TRBJ2-2	NA	TRBV29-1	CSVELPGGLTGELFF	TGCAGCGTTGAACTCCCGGGGGGGCTCACCGGGGAGCTGTTTTTT
NA	14	TRBJ2-3	NA	TRBV7-9	CASSLAQSTDTQYF	TGTGCCAGCAGCTTAGCCCAAAGCACAGATACGCAGTATTTT
TRBD1	16	TRBJ1-6	NA	TRBV6-5	CASSYSGQGDNSPLHF	TGTGCCAGCAGTTACTCTGGCCAGGGGGATAATTCACCCCTCCACTTT
NA	14	TRBJ2-7	NA	TRBV4-1	CASSQDPRTYEQYF	TGCGCCAGCAGCCAAGATCCCAGGACCTACGAGCAGTACTTC
NA	17	TRBJ2-3	NA	TRBV5-4	CASTLPGQESFTDTQYF	TGTGCCAGCACATTACCGGGACAAGAGTCTTTCACAGATACGCAGTATTTT
TRBD1	14	TRBJ1-2	NA	TRBV7-2	CASSPGQDLYGYTF	TGTGCCAGCAGCCCAGGACAGGACCTCTATGGCTACACCTTC
NA	16	TRBJ1-3	NA	TRBV13	CASSWGTVNSGNTIYF	TGTGCCAGCAGCTGGGGGACCGTTAACTCTGGAAACACCATATATTTT
NA	14	TRBJ2-5	NA	TRBV5-1	CASSNGGGSETQYF	TGCGCCAGCAGCAATGGAGGGGGGTCAGAGACCCAGTACTTC
NA	17	TRBJ1-5	once	TRBV7-8	CASSLSLGIGGNQPQHF	TGTGCCAGCAGCCTTTCGTTAGGGATCGGGGGGAATCAGCCCCAGCATTTT
NA	13	TRBJ2-3	NA	TRBV5-6	CASSLWGQDTQYF	TGTGCCAGCAGCTTGTGGGGCCAAGATACGCAGTATTTT
TRBD1	15	TRBJ1-3	NA	TRBV30	CAWRYTGGSGNTIYF	TGTGCCTGGAGATACACAGGGGGCTCTGGAAACACCATATATTTT